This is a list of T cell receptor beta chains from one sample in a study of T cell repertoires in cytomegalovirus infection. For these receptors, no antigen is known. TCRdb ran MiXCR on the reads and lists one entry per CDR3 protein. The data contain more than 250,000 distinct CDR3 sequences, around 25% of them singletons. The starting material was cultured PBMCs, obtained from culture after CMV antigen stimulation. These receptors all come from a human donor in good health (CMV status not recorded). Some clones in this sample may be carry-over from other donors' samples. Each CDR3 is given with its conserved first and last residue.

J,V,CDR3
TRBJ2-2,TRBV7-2,CASSLALTGLGTGELFF
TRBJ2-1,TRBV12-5,CASALAGGPFEQFF
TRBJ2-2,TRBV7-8,CASSTGTSGISGELFF
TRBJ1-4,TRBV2,CALSGAQTEKLFF
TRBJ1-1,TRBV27,CASSLAGRNTEAFF
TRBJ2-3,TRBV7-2,CASSPGLLTDTQYF
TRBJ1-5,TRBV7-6,CASSLVEGSLGQPQHF
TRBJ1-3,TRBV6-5,CASRQGRTGNTIYF
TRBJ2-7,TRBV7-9,CASTEAGTGSYEQYF
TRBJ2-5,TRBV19,CASSIGVAGGPGETQYF